A selection of T cell receptor beta chains follows, all from one sample in a study of cytotoxic CD8 clonotypes in ibrutinib-treated CLL. Method: immunoSEQ multiplex PCR; TCRdb's copy keeps in-frame clones and lacks some. The sample holds under 75,000 clones, about three quarters seen once. The sample consisted of PBMCs, taken after 12 months of ibrutinib treatment. The origin of the receptors is a human donor with chronic lymphocytic leukemia. CDR3s include the opening cysteine and the closing phenylalanine or tryptophan. D genes are given only for firm matches. Rows may omit the clone size; those that give it use once, few, many or a size class.

J | size | V | D | CDR3 | DNA
TRBJ2-1 | NA | TRBV10-2 | TRBD2 | CASRSGLAGINEQFF | TGCGCCAGCAGGTCAGGACTAGCGGGTATCAATGAGCAGTTCTTC
TRBJ2-3 | NA | TRBV5-4 | NA | CASSFGGPGTDTQYF | TGTGCCAGCAGCTTTGGCGGACCTGGGACAGATACGCAGTATTTT
TRBJ2-7 | NA | TRBV30 | TRBD2 | CAWSPGRDEQYF | TGTGCCTGGAGTCCAGGGAGGGACGAGCAGTACTTC
TRBJ1-2 | NA | TRBV27 | NA | CASSRSGGDYGYTF | TGTGCCAGCAGTCGCTCGGGGGGGGACTATGGCTACACCTTC
TRBJ2-3 | NA | TRBV4-3 | TRBD2 | CASSHLAGDTQYF | TGCGCCAGCAGCCACCTAGCGGGAGATACGCAGTATTTT
TRBJ1-1 | NA | TRBV5-1 | NA | CASSLGQGVWLNTEAFF | TGCGCCAGCAGCTTGGGGCAGGGAGTGTGGCTGAACACTGAAGCTTTCTTT
TRBJ2-7 | many | TRBV7-9 | NA | CASGDGSYEQYF | TGTGCCAGCGGGGACGGTTCCTACGAGCAGTACTTC
TRBJ2-7 | NA | TRBV11-3 | NA | CASSLDGDHEQYF | TGTGCCAGCAGCTTAGACGGCGATCACGAGCAGTACTTC
TRBJ1-1 | NA | TRBV27 | NA | CASSLLFGRQNTEAFF | TGTGCCAGCAGTTTATTGTTTGGCAGGCAGAACACTGAAGCTTTCTTT
TRBJ2-7 | NA | TRBV19 | NA | CASSLYPYGAYEQYF | TGTGCCAGTAGTCTCTACCCGTACGGGGCCTACGAGCAGTACTTC
TRBJ2-5 | NA | TRBV27 | TRBD2 | CASSLSGGPQETQYF | TGTGCCAGCAGTTTAAGCGGGGGGCCCCAAGAGACCCAGTACTTC
TRBJ1-5 | few | TRBV19 | NA | CASSIAEGQPQHF | TGTGCCAGTAGTATAGCGGAGGGCCAGCCCCAGCATTTT
TRBJ1-5 | few | TRBV19 | NA | CASSISETGAGQPQHF | TGTGCCAGTAGTATATCTGAAACAGGTGCGGGTCAGCCCCAGCATTTT
TRBJ1-1 | few | TRBV6-1 | NA | CASGAATEAFF | TGTGCCAGTGGGGCAGCAACTGAAGCTTTCTTT
TRBJ1-3 | NA | TRBV18 | NA | CASSASDSVRSGNTIYF | TGTGCCAGCTCAGCCTCTGATTCTGTACGCTCTGGAAACACCATATATTTT
TRBJ2-4 | NA | TRBV21-1 | NA | CASIPGPGGGNIQYF | TGTGCCAGCATCCCGGGACCAGGGGGAGGAAACATTCAGTACTTC
TRBJ2-7 | NA | TRBV30 | NA | CAWSDTGRGEQYF | TGTGCCTGGAGTGACACTGGGCGTGGCGAGCAGTACTTC
TRBJ2-7 | NA | TRBV30 | TRBD1 | CAWSKGQSYEQYF | TGTGCCTGGAGTAAGGGACAGTCCTACGAGCAGTACTTC
TRBJ1-5 | NA | TRBV2 | NA | CASSGEFLSNQPQHF | TGTGCCAGCAGTGGCGAGTTCCTTAGCAATCAGCCCCAGCATTTT
TRBJ2-7 | NA | TRBV6-1 | NA | CASSGTVYEQYF | TGTGCCAGCAGTGGGACGGTCTACGAGCAGTACTTC
TRBJ2-1 | many | TRBV10-3 | NA | CAISAEGTAYNEQFF | TGTGCCATCAGTGCAGAGGGGACTGCCTACAATGAGCAGTTCTTC
TRBJ1-5 | NA | TRBV11-2 | NA | CASSLRGVSNQPQHF | TGTGCCAGCAGCTTAAGAGGGGTTAGCAATCAGCCCCAGCATTTT
TRBJ2-7 | once | TRBV6-5 | TRBD1 | CASSALRGLSYEQYF | TGTGCCAGCAGTGCCCTCAGGGGGCTTTCCTACGAGCAGTACTTC
TRBJ2-7 | NA | TRBV9 | NA | CASSVGGWTYEQYF | TGTGCCAGCAGCGTAGGAGGGTGGACCTACGAGCAGTACTTC
TRBJ2-7 | NA | TRBV6-1 | NA | CASSEGREVSDEQYF | TGTGCCAGCAGTGAAGGAAGGGAAGTAAGCGACGAGCAGTACTTC
TRBJ2-6 | few | TRBV5-1 | NA | CASGPAGGANVLTF | TGCGCCAGCGGGCCCGCAGGCGGGGCCAACGTCCTGACTTTC
TRBJ1-1 | NA | TRBV7-6 | NA | CASKITPNTEAFF | TGTGCCAGCAAGATTACTCCGAACACTGAAGCTTTCTTT
TRBJ2-1 | NA | TRBV11-2 | NA | CASSLSGYNEQFF | TGTGCCAGCAGCTTATCGGGTTACAATGAGCAGTTCTTC
TRBJ1-3 | NA | TRBV9 | NA | CASSVDSGGNTIYF | TGTGCCAGCAGCGTAGATTCAGGTGGAAACACCATATATTTT
TRBJ1-1 | NA | TRBV11-2 | NA | CASSLGGQGRMNTEAFF | TGTGCCAGCAGTTTAGGGGGTCAGGGTCGGATGAACACTGAAGCTTTCTTT
TRBJ2-3 | NA | TRBV10-3 | TRBD2 | CAISEGLAGGSDTQYF | TGTGCCATCAGTGAGGGACTAGCGGGAGGTTCAGATACGCAGTATTTT
TRBJ1-1 | few | TRBV10-2 | TRBD1 | CASREQGWNTEAFF | TGCGCCAGCAGAGAACAGGGGTGGAACACTGAAGCTTTCTTT
TRBJ2-5 | NA | TRBV6-5 | TRBD2 | CASSLSGSLQETQYF | TGTGCCAGCAGTCTAAGCGGGAGCCTCCAAGAGACCCAGTACTTC
TRBJ2-7 | NA | TRBV19 | TRBD1 | CASSKGQGAYEQYF | TGTGCCAGTAGTAAGGGACAGGGGGCTTACGAGCAGTACTTC
TRBJ2-1 | NA | TRBV28 | TRBD2 | CASSRWTSGEYLEQFF | TGTGCCAGCAGCCGATGGACTAGCGGAGAGTACCTAGAGCAGTTCTTC
TRBJ2-2 | NA | TRBV11-2 | TRBD2 | CASSLLLAGTGELFF | TGTGCCAGCAGCTTACTACTAGCGGGAACCGGGGAGCTGTTTTTT
TRBJ1-3 | NA | TRBV28 | NA | CASTRGNGNTIYF | TGTGCCAGCACCCGGGGTAATGGAAACACCATATATTTT
TRBJ2-7 | NA | TRBV6-6 | NA | CASRTHEGGEQYF | TGTGCCAGCAGGACCCACGAGGGAGGCGAGCAGTACTTC
TRBJ2-2 | few | TRBV5-4 | TRBD2 | CASSLGLAGGTGELFF | TGTGCCAGCAGCTTGGGGCTAGCGGGAGGCACCGGGGAGCTGTTTTTT
TRBJ2-7 | few | TRBV6-1 | NA | CASSEVGGRYEQYF | TGTGCCAGCAGTGAAGTTGGGGGGCGATACGAGCAGTACTTC
TRBJ2-5 | NA | TRBV30 | NA | CAWSRGQVTNQETQYF | TGTGCCTGGAGTCGTGGCCAAGTCACAAATCAAGAGACCCAGTACTTC
TRBJ2-3 | NA | TRBV19 | TRBD2 | CASSAGRARGTDTQYF | TGTGCCAGTAGTGCCGGGAGGGCCCGGGGCACAGATACGCAGTATTTT
TRBJ2-7 | NA | TRBV19 | NA | CATRGLRDYEQYF | TGTGCCACTAGAGGGTTGAGGGACTACGAGCAGTACTTC
TRBJ2-1 | few | TRBV7-6 | NA | CASSLGAMAGNEQFF | TGTGCCAGCAGCCTTGGGGCTATGGCGGGCAATGAGCAGTTCTTC
TRBJ2-4 | NA | TRBV9 | NA | CASSARASSIQYF | TGTGCCAGCAGCGCCCGGGCTAGCAGCATTCAGTACTTC
TRBJ2-4 | NA | TRBV28 | NA | CASSPYRADNIQYF | TGTGCCAGCAGTCCATACAGGGCTGATAACATTCAGTACTTC
TRBJ2-7 | few | TRBV5-1 | TRBD1 | CASRRGQGALDYEQYF | TGCGCCAGCAGAAGGGGACAGGGGGCGCTCGATTACGAGCAGTACTTC
TRBJ2-1 | once | TRBV4-3 | NA | CASSRKLGPNEQFF | TGCGCCAGCAGCCGCAAACTGGGGCCCAATGAGCAGTTCTTC
TRBJ2-3 | NA | TRBV11-3 | NA | CASSLARSGTDTQYF | TGTGCCAGCAGCTTAGCCCGCTCGGGTACAGATACGCAGTATTTT
TRBJ2-2 | NA | TRBV5-4 | TRBD2 | CASSSGLPTGELFF | TGTGCCAGCAGCTCGGGACTACCCACCGGGGAGCTGTTTTTT
TRBJ1-5 | few | TRBV30 | NA | CAWRGLGNQPQHF | TGTGCCTGGAGAGGGCTCGGCAATCAGCCCCAGCATTTT
TRBJ2-1 | NA | TRBV7-6 | TRBD2 | CASSPRTSGRALSSHNEQFF | TGTGCCAGCAGCCCCCGGACTAGCGGGAGGGCCTTAAGTTCACATAATGAGCAGTTCTTC
TRBJ2-2 | NA | TRBV5-4 | TRBD2 | CASSLSGGHTGELFF | TGTGCCAGCAGCTTGTCGGGAGGGCACACCGGGGAGCTGTTTTTT
TRBJ2-1 | NA | TRBV5-1 | NA | CASSLTVPMNYNEQFF | TGCGCCAGCAGTTTGACAGTACCGATGAACTACAATGAGCAGTTCTTC
TRBJ2-7 | few | TRBV29-1 | NA | CSVVDGQSYEQYF | TGCAGCGTTGTTGATGGACAGTCCTACGAGCAGTACTTC
TRBJ2-1 | few | TRBV18 | TRBD2 | CASSPRSSGSGNEQFF | TGTGCCAGCTCACCACGGTCTAGCGGGAGTGGTAATGAGCAGTTCTTC
TRBJ2-7 | once | TRBV25-1 | TRBD1 | CASSEQGARVTEQYF | TGTGCCAGCAGTGAACAGGGGGCGCGGGTGACCGAGCAGTACTTC
TRBJ2-7 | few | TRBV18 | NA | CASSTGLNEQYF | TGTGCCAGCTCCACCGGGCTGAACGAGCAGTACTTC
TRBJ2-1 | NA | TRBV7-3 | TRBD2 | CASSPGLAGASEQFF | TGTGCCAGCAGCCCCGGACTAGCGGGAGCATCTGAGCAGTTCTTC